This TCR beta chain appears in the sequencing data of a study of T cells in localized non-small cell lung cancer. Whole-study findings and limits: Patients showing higher blood T cell density tended to see longer overall survival. Adjacent lung tissue had a median about 57 of the top 100 clones found in the tumor.

A remark on this clone: Its antigen is currently unknown.

The CDR3 consists of 13 residues. The J segment lost 0 bases and the V segment lost 8 bases, leaving 4 bases of the junction unmatched. Germline-derived CDR1 and CDR2 are GTSNPN and SVGIG (reference sequence). TCRdb's copy holds only in-frame clones and misses some; the assay was immunoSEQ multiplex PCR. The sample shows tens of thousands of clones, less than 95% of them seen only once. The V gene is TRBV30, the J gene TRBJ2-3, with 8 bases fitting TRBD1. The TCR comes from a woman aged 40-75 years with stage I lung adenocarcinoma. The input for sequencing was peripheral blood, taken before any cancer treatment. CDR3 bases: TGTGCCGGGACAGGCTTTAGCACAGATACGCAGTATTTT. Translated, it gives CAGTGFSTDTQYF.